Shown below are 25 T cell receptor beta chains from a single sample sequenced in a study of CD8+ T cells in alopecia areata. Extracted RNA was reverse transcribed into cDNA, the sequencing template. This table comes from immunoSEQ multiplex PCR, and its TCRdb copy is limited to in-frame clones, with some not included. The sample contains 90,000 to 130,000 clones, approximately 59% of which appear only once. Material for sequencing was CD8+ T cells sorted from blood. The source of these receptors is a human donor in good health.

This rearrangement joins TRBV2 to TRBJ2-3; D assignment may be TRBD1 or TRBD2 (5 bases each). The germline V and J ends were trimmed by 8 bases and 0 bases, with 9 bases remaining between them. Germline V gene data show CDR1 as SNHLY and CDR2 as FYNNEI. The CDR3 contains 13 residues. For the CDR3, the DNA is TGTGCCAGCTCCCGGGGCAGCACAGATACGCAGTATTTT. Protein sequence: CASSRGSTDTQYF.

This clone was detected only a few times. The chain joins TRBV28 to TRBJ1-4; 10 bases are a match to TRBD1. There are 14 residues in the CDR3. Germline CDR1 MDHEN, CDR2 SYDVKM. V lost 6 bases and J lost 8; bases outside the gene matches: 6. The CDR3 sequence: CASRTGGQGEKLFF. CDR3 in DNA: TGTGCCAGCAGGACAGGGGGCCAGGGGGAAAAACTGTTTTTT.

V usage is TRBV29-1 and J usage is TRBJ1-1, with D tentatively TRBD1 (5 bases). CDR3 size: 17 residues. V lost 7 bases and J 3 bases, leaving 27 bases between the germline ends. Germline loops: CDR1 SQVTM, CDR2 ANQGSEA. The CDR3 coding sequence is TGCAGCGCCCGAACGGCGGGACCCAACTGGGGGGACACTGAAGCTTTCTTT. It translates to CSARTAGPNWGDTEAFF.

This chain connects TRBV6-1 to TRBJ1-2; TRBD1 agrees at 8 bases. V was pared by 5 bases and J by 8 bases, with 7 bases of the junction left unmatched. The CDR3 contains 13 residues. The V gene's germline CDR1 is MNHNS and CDR2 SASEGT. The CDR3 DNA reads TGTGCCAGCAGTCTGGGGACAGGCGACGGCTACACCTTC. Encoded protein: CASSLGTGDGYTF.

CDR3 loop: CASSEWGGDPQEAFF. The CDR3 nucleotides read TGTGCCAGCAGTGAATGGGGGGGGGACCCACAAGAAGCTTTCTTT. The V gene is TRBV6-1, the J gene TRBJ1-1, with a possible D match to TRBD1 (5 bases). Germline CDR1 MNHNS, CDR2 SASEGT. This CDR3 contains 15 residues. V was pared by 2 bases and J by 8 bases, with 18 bases between.

The chain joins TRBV5-6 to TRBJ2-7; D is ambiguous. CDR1 is SGHDT, CDR2 YYEEEE, per germline. V lost 0 bases to trimming and J lost 6 bases, with 7 bases between them. The CDR3 totals 12 residues. CDR3 nucleotides: TGTGCCAGCAGCTTGGGGCGCAGCGAGCAGTACTTC. It specifies CASSLGRSEQYF.

The rearrangement uses TRBV20-1 and TRBJ2-7, with D unclear. Germline lookup yields CDR1 DFQATT and CDR2 SNEGSKA (reference sequence). Trimming stripped 0 bases from V and 3 bases from J, with 3 bases between. This CDR3 comprises 11 residues. The CDR3 DNA is TGCAGTGCTAGAGAGCTCTACGAGCAGTACTTC. Residues: CSARELYEQYF.

The chain couples TRBV5-6 to TRBJ2-1; 8 nucleotides line up with TRBD1. The germline gives CDR1 SGHDT, CDR2 YYEEEE. CDR3 size: 13 residues. V lost 2 bases to trimming and J lost 12 bases; unmatched junction nucleotides: 7. CDR3 in amino acids: CASSLGQGGRQFF. CDR3 nucleotide sequence: TGTGCCAGCAGCTTAGGACAGGGAGGACGGCAGTTCTTC.

V and J are TRBV7-6 and TRBJ2-7; D is possibly TRBD1 (5 bases). The V gene's germline CDR1 is SGHVS and CDR2 FNYEAQ. The length of the CDR3 is 14 residues. The V and J ends lost 1 base and 1 base respectively, with 8 bases between them. CDR3 protein: CASSLDPGSYEQYF. The CDR3 DNA follows: TGTGCCAGCAGCTTAGATCCAGGGTCCTACGAGCAGTACTTC.

The gene calls are TRBV4-1 and TRBJ2-7, with 10 positions matching TRBD1. The germline V gene encodes CDR1 MGHRA and CDR2 YSYEKL. CDR3 size: 15 residues. V lost 5 bases, J lost 4 bases, and 8 bases stayed unmatched. The CDR3 here is CASSGSGTGAYEQYF. The CDR3 DNA sequence: TGCGCCAGCAGCGGATCCGGGACAGGGGCATACGAGCAGTACTTC.

The rearrangement links TRBV28 to TRBJ1-1; D gene ambiguous. The CDR3 covers 18 residues. The V and J ends lost 6 bases and 0 bases respectively, with 23 bases between them. Germline V gene lookup returns CDR1 MDHEN and CDR2 SYDVKM. CDR3 nucleotides: TGTGCCAGCAGGGGCCCGCAGGCCAATAGGCCCATGAACACTGAAGCTTTCTTT. Its translation: CASRGPQANRPMNTEAFF.

V and J are TRBV30 and TRBJ1-6; D call uncertain. V shed 3 bases and J shed 6 bases, with 12 bases lying between them. This CDR3 contains 14 residues. Per germline, CDR1 GTSNPN and CDR2 SVGIG (reference sequence). The CDR3 region has the DNA TGTGCCTGGAGCCCCTTAGGCCCTAATTCACCCCTCCACTTT. This codes for CAWSPLGPNSPLHF. Supplemented by reference TRBV30 and TRBJ1-6, the full variable domain reads SQTIHQWPATLVQPVGSPLSLECTVEGTSNPNLYWYRQAAGRGLQLLFYSVGIGQISSEVPQNLSASRPQDRQFILSSKKLLLSDSGFYLCAWSPLGPNSPLHFGNGTRLTVT.

The chain is built from TRBV4-1 and TRBJ2-3, with 9 bases fitting TRBD2. The germline CDR1 and CDR2 sequences are MGHRA and YSYEKL. V gave up 0 bases and J gave up 4 bases; unmatched junction bases: 8. CDR3 length: 17 amino acids. DNA for the CDR3: TGCGCCAGCAGCCAAGAGCCGCGGGGGGGCCCCCCAGATACGCAGTATTTT. This codes for CASSQEPRGGPPDTQYF.

A few counts support this clone. CDR3 nucleotides: TGCAGCGCCCGGGACGACCCCATGGAGACCCAGTACTTC. It yields the protein CSARDDPMETQYF. The genes are TRBV29-1 and TRBJ2-5, with D perhaps matching TRBD1 or TRBD2 (5 bases each). The V end was cut by 7 bases, the J end by 5 bases, with 17 bases between. CDR1 and CDR2 from the germline V gene are SQVTM and ANQGSEA. There are 13 residues in the CDR3.

The rearrangement uses TRBV7-2 and TRBJ2-3; 8 bases match TRBD2. V trimming: 5 bases; J trimming: 0 bases; junction bases outside the gene matches: 10. CDR1 SGHTA and CDR2 FQGNSA come from the germline V gene. The CDR3 totals 17 residues. CDR3 protein: CASSLPAERGSTDTQYF. CDR3 nucleotides: TGTGCCAGCAGCCTCCCGGCGGAGCGGGGGAGCACAGATACGCAGTATTTT.

This chain connects TRBV7-4 to TRBJ2-3, with a tentative D call TRBD2 (5 bases). The germline V gene has CDR1 SGHVT and CDR2 SQSDAQ. The CDR3 contains 16 residues. V lost 4 bases to trimming and J lost 5 bases, with 19 bases between them. CDR3 loop: CASSSRFLDFRDTQYF. In nucleotides, the CDR3 is TGTGCCAGCAGCTCGAGGTTCTTGGACTTCCGAGATACGCAGTATTTT.

The chain uses TRBV6-6 and TRBJ2-4; TRBD2 might be the D (6 bases). The CDR3 has 15 residues. V lost 2 bases to trimming and J lost 0 bases, with 8 bases between them. Germline CDR1 and CDR2: MNHNY and SVGAGI (reference sequence). The CDR3 protein is CASSYPGVAKNIQYF. CDR3 coding DNA: TGTGCCAGCAGTTACCCGGGAGTAGCCAAAAACATTCAGTACTTC.

The chain has TRBV4-1 and TRBJ2-5; D unresolved. The ends were cut back, 2 bases at V and 5 bases at J, with 12 bases in the middle. The CDR3 has 14 residues. From germline, CDR1 is MGHRA and CDR2 YSYEKL. CDR3 loop: CASSQQVLGETQYF. In nucleotides, the CDR3 is TGCGCCAGCAGCCAACAGGTGCTAGGTGAGACCCAGTACTTC.

The rearrangement uses TRBV7-9 and TRBJ2-1; D is perhaps TRBD2 (5 bases). The ends were cut back, 4 bases at V and 8 bases at J, with 18 bases in the middle. The CDR3 loop spans 15 amino acids. The V gene's germline CDR1 is SEHNR and CDR2 FQNEAQ (reference sequence). DNA for the CDR3: TGTGCCAGCAGCTACCGGACTCGCCTCGGAGATGAGCAGTTCTTC. The encoded protein is CASSYRTRLGDEQFF.

The rearrangement joins TRBV4-3 to TRBJ2-7; D unresolved. Trimming took 0 bases from V and 1 from J, leaving 13 bases between them. Germline CDR1 is LGHNA and CDR2 is YSLEER. The CDR3 is made up of 16 amino acids. DNA of the CDR3: TGCGCCAGCAGCCAAGAGTGGCAGACCCGATCCTACGAGCAGTACTTC. It encodes CASSQEWQTRSYEQYF.

The chain combines TRBV28 with TRBJ1-5, with 9 bases aligning to TRBD1. CDR1 and CDR2 (germline): MDHEN, SYDVKM. V shed 5 bases, J shed 8 bases, and the junction held 25 bases outside the gene matches. The CDR3 runs to 20 residues. The CDR3 loop is CASSPRTARDREPLREPQHF. The DNA for the CDR3 is TGTGCCAGCAGTCCACGGACCGCCCGGGACAGGGAGCCTCTAAGGGAGCCCCAGCATTTT.

This clone has just a few counts. This chain uses TRBV7-9 with TRBJ2-7, with no clear D. The V gene's germline CDR1 is SEHNR and CDR2 FQNEAQ (reference sequence). The ends were cut back, 1 base at V and 4 bases at J, with 5 bases in the middle. There are 12 residues in the CDR3. The CDR3 coding sequence is TGTGCCAGCAGCTTAGACAAGTACGAGCAGTACTTC. Its protein is CASSLDKYEQYF. Together with reference TRBV7-9 and TRBJ2-7, the CDR3 gives the full variable domain: DTGVSQNPRHKITKRGQNVTFRCDPISEHNRLYWYRQTLGQGPEFLTYFQNEAQLEKSRLLSDRFSAERPKGSFSTLEIQRTEQGDSAMYLCASSLDKYEQYFGPGTRLTVT.

The chain combines TRBV19 with TRBJ1-1; TRBD1 agrees at 7 bases. The CDR3 has 16 amino acids. The germline CDR1 and CDR2 sequences are LNHDA and SQIVND (reference sequence). The V gene end was trimmed by 6 bases and the J gene end by 2 bases; junction bases not matched to a gene: 12. CDR3 sequence reads: CASSGYRGPVNTEAFF. CDR3 DNA: TGTGCCAGTAGCGGATACAGGGGACCCGTAAACACTGAAGCTTTCTTT.

J is TRBJ2-6 and V is TRBV15; a possible D gene is TRBD2 (6 bases). Per germline, CDR1 LNHNV and CDR2 YYDKDF (reference sequence). The V end lost 4 bases, the J end lost 2 bases, and 12 bases lay between the germline ends. The CDR3 runs 16 residues. CDR3 nucleotides: TGTGCCACCAGCAAGGAGGGCGTCGCTGGGGCCAACGTCCTGACTTTC. This codes for CATSKEGVAGANVLTF.

This rearrangement joins TRBV19 to TRBJ1-2; possible D gene TRBD1, 6 bases. The germline V and J ends were trimmed by 8 bases and 6 bases, with 16 bases remaining between them. CDR3 length equals 13 residues. Germline loops: CDR1 LNHDA, CDR2 SQIVND (reference sequence). CDR3 residues: CASREQGRDGYTF. For the CDR3, the DNA is TGTGCCAGTCGAGAGCAGGGGAGGGATGGCTACACCTTC.